These 21 T cell receptor beta chains originate from one sample sequenced in a study of blood T cell repertoires in COVID-19. Generated by immunoSEQ multiplex PCR, the TCRdb table keeps only in-frame clones and is missing some. Among just under 300,000 clones, roughly 86% were seen once, and the ten largest hold 1.3%. Sequenced material: peripheral blood. Receptor source: an older man with acute or convalescent COVID-19.

The chain links TRBV7-2 to TRBJ2-3; TRBD1 aligns across 9 bases. The V gene's germline CDR1 is SGHTA and CDR2 FQGNSA. Trimming cost V 3 bases and J 6 bases; bases outside gene matches: 4. There are 14 residues in the CDR3. The CDR3 reads CASSFRTGDDTQYF. The DNA of the CDR3 is TGTGCCAGCAGCTTTCGGACAGGGGACGATACGCAGTATTTT.

The CDR3 nucleotides read TGTGCCAGCAGCCCACTGGGGGGGACTAGCGGCAATGAGCAGTTCTTC. As protein: CASSPLGGTSGNEQFF. The V call is TRBV3-1 (or the pseudogene TRBV3-2), the J call TRBJ2-1, with TRBD2 matching over 11 bases. Germline CDR1 is LGHDT and CDR2 is YNNKEL (reference sequence). CDR3 length: 16 amino acids. V lost 4 bases to trimming and J lost 6 bases; unmatched junction nucleotides: 8.

The chain is built from TRBV20-1 and TRBJ1-1; TRBD1 is a possible D gene (5 bases). CDR3 length equals 13 residues. With 3 bases removed from V and 3 bases from J, the gap between germline ends came to 11 bases. Germline lookup yields CDR1 DFQATT and CDR2 SNEGSKA (reference sequence). CDR3 in DNA: TGCAGTGCTAGTCCAGGGTCGGACACTGAAGCTTTCTTT. Translating gives CSASPGSDTEAFF.

V is TRBV28 and J is TRBJ2-1, with D perhaps TRBD1 (6 bases). Deletions cut 5 bases from V and 9 bases from J, with 11 bases between. In germline, CDR1 is MDHEN, CDR2 SYDVKM. CDR3 size: 12 residues. The DNA for the CDR3 is TGTGCCAGCAGTGGTCAGGGGAGTGAGCAGTTCTTC. This sequence encodes CASSGQGSEQFF.

The rearrangement links TRBV7-8 to TRBJ2-6; possible D gene TRBD1, 5 bases. CDR3 length: 18 amino acids. Trimming shortened V by 5 bases and J by 4 bases, and 21 bases separated the two germline ends. CDR1 is SGHVS and CDR2 is FQNEAQ in the germline V gene. The chain's CDR3 is CASSPGPRQRSGANVLTF. The CDR3 bases are TGTGCCAGCAGCCCAGGGCCTAGGCAGCGCTCGGGGGCCAACGTCCTGACTTTC.

V is TRBV5-1 and J is TRBJ2-5; D is perhaps TRBD1 (6 bases). Per the germline V gene, CDR1 is SGHRS and CDR2 is YFSETQ. This CDR3 region has 15 residues. Trimming shortened V by 1 base and J by 5 bases, and 15 bases separated the two germline ends. CDR3 amino acids: CASSLYSQGLETQYF. CDR3 nucleotide sequence: TGCGCCAGCAGCTTGTATAGCCAGGGGCTGGAGACCCAGTACTTC.

The chain couples TRBV3-1 (or the pseudogene TRBV3-2) to TRBJ1-3, with 9 bases matching TRBD1. The CDR3 contains 20 residues. CDR1 and CDR2 (germline): LGHDT, YNNKEL (reference sequence). V trimming: 0 bases; J trimming: 0 bases; junction bases outside the gene matches: 12. The CDR3 nucleotides read TGTGCCAGCAGCCAAGATCGTCCCGGGACAGGGACCGTCTCTGGAAACACCATATATTTT. Its protein product is CASSQDRPGTGTVSGNTIYF.

The chain's CDR3 is CASSLGSGANEKLFF. Written as DNA, the CDR3 is TGCGCCAGCAGCTTGGGTTCGGGGGCTAATGAAAAACTGTTTTTT. The chain is built from TRBV5-1 and TRBJ1-4, with D possibly TRBD1 on 5 matching bases. This CDR3 comprises 15 residues. V was trimmed by 0 bases and J by 3 bases, leaving 9 bases between them. CDR1 SGHRS and CDR2 YFSETQ come from the germline V gene.

J is TRBJ1-2 and V is TRBV3-1 (or the pseudogene TRBV3-2), with 8 bases aligning to TRBD1. V dropped 0 bases and J dropped 7; count of bases not matched to a gene: 16. CDR3 length: 18 residues. Germline V CDR1 and CDR2: LGHDT, YNNKEL (reference sequence). The CDR3 region has the DNA TGTGCCAGCAGCCAAGACCTTGTATATCGACAGGGGAAGAGTGGCTACACCTTC. Its translation is CASSQDLVYRQGKSGYTF.

This clone came up many times. The chain combines TRBV28 with TRBJ2-7, with TRBD1 identical over 7 bases. The CDR3 is 17 residues long. The germline V gene has CDR1 MDHEN and CDR2 SYDVKM. The junction had 13 bases not matched to a gene; V was cut back by 3 bases and J by 2 bases. The CDR3, as DNA: TGTGCCAGCAGTTTGTTCCCACAGACAGGGATGACCTACGAGCAGTACTTC. As protein: CASSLFPQTGMTYEQYF.

V gene TRBV4-1 combines with J gene TRBJ2-3; 13 nucleotides match TRBD2. Per the germline V gene, CDR1 is MGHRA and CDR2 is YSYEKL. CDR3 size: 17 residues. J lost 9 bases, V lost 2 bases, and 11 bases had no gene match. This CDR3 is CASSQTPPGLAGSTQYF. The DNA for the CDR3 is TGCGCCAGCAGCCAAACCCCACCGGGACTAGCGGGGTCAACGCAGTATTTT.

This chain links TRBV7-2 with TRBJ1-2; TRBD1 agrees at 7 bases. With V trimmed by 1 base and J by 3 bases, 5 bases remained unmatched. CDR1 and CDR2 (germline): SGHTA, FQGNSA. CDR3 length: 15 amino acids. This CDR3 is CASSLGPGTDYGYTF. DNA for the CDR3: TGTGCCAGCAGCTTAGGGCCCGGGACAGACTATGGCTACACCTTC.

Only one count was recorded for this clone. The chain employs TRBV5-1 and TRBJ1-1; TRBD1 matches 7 bases. Germline V CDR1 and CDR2: SGHRS, YFSETQ. This CDR3 has 13 amino acids. Trimming at V came to 4 bases and at J to 9 bases, leaving 9 bases not matched to a gene. CDR3 in amino acids: CASSAETGRQAFF. CDR3 nucleotide sequence: TGCGCCAGCAGCGCCGAGACAGGGAGGCAAGCTTTCTTT.

The genes are TRBV5-1 and TRBJ1-6; TRBD1 is a possible D gene (5 bases). CDR3 length equals 14 residues. Trimming shortened V by 1 base and J by 7 bases, and 9 bases separated the two germline ends. Germline CDR1 is SGHRS and CDR2 is YFSETQ. CDR3 loop: CASSLSTDNSPLHF. CDR3 sequence (DNA): TGCGCCAGCAGCTTGTCGACAGACAATTCACCCCTCCACTTT.

The CDR3 loop reads CASSLEGEGTGELFF. The CDR3, as DNA: TGTGCCAGCAGTTTAGAGGGGGAGGGCACCGGGGAGCTGTTTTTT. The chain couples TRBV27 to TRBJ2-2, with a tentative D call TRBD2 (7 bases). The CDR3 spans 15 residues. The V and J ends lost 2 bases and 4 bases respectively, with 11 bases between them. CDR1 and CDR2 (germline): MNHEY, SMNVEV (reference sequence).

The chain carries TRBV9 and TRBJ2-3, with D possibly TRBD2 on 6 matching bases. The CDR3 runs to 14 residues. V lost 1 base to trimming and J lost 6 bases, with 12 bases between them. CDR1 and CDR2 (germline): SGDLS, YYNGEE. CDR3 amino acids: CASSVRSGGDTQYF. The CDR3 DNA follows: TGTGCCAGCAGCGTACGTTCTGGGGGGGATACGCAGTATTTT.

This chain joins TRBV24-1 and TRBJ1-3, with no clear D. The CDR3 contains 12 residues. With 8 bases removed from V and 0 bases from J, the gap between germline ends came to 4 bases. Germline lookup yields CDR1 KGHDR and CDR2 SFDVKD. CDR3 protein: CATMSSGNTIYF. DNA of the CDR3: TGTGCCACCATGAGCTCTGGAAACACCATATATTTT.

The chain has TRBV6-5 and TRBJ1-3, with D hard to call. The CDR3 is 15 residues long. The germline V and J ends were trimmed by 2 bases and 0 bases, with 8 bases remaining between them. CDR1 and CDR2 (germline): MNHEY, SVGAGI. The CDR3, as DNA: TGTGCCAGCAGTTACGGTGTGAGCTCTGGAAACACCATATATTTT. This sequence encodes CASSYGVSSGNTIYF.

The chain joins TRBV20-1 to TRBJ2-5, with 11 positions matching TRBD2. V shed 6 bases, J shed 5 bases, and the junction held 8 bases outside the gene matches. From germline, CDR1 is DFQATT and CDR2 SNEGSKA (reference sequence). The CDR3 loop spans 14 amino acids. The CDR3: CSASPSGRSETQYF. CDR3 coding DNA: TGCAGTGCAAGTCCTAGCGGGAGGAGCGAGACCCAGTACTTC.

This sequence joins TRBV6-2 or TRBV6-3 and TRBJ1-5; 7 bases match TRBD1. V lost 6 bases, J lost 0 bases, and 8 bases stayed unmatched. The V gene's germline CDR1 is MNHEY and CDR2 SVGEGT. The CDR3 spans 16 residues. As DNA, the CDR3 is TGTGCCAGCAGCTCTACAGGGGTCTATAGCAATCAGCCCCAGCATTTT. Its translation is CASSSTGVYSNQPQHF.

The chain joins TRBV2 to TRBJ1-1; no reliable D call. CDR1 and CDR2 (germline): SNHLY, FYNNEI. This CDR3 has 14 amino acids. Deletions cut 6 bases from V and 3 bases from J, with 14 bases between. The CDR3 spells CASRIIQLYTEAFF. CDR3 DNA sequence: TGTGCCAGCAGGATAATACAGTTATACACTGAAGCTTTCTTT.